These 30 T cell receptor beta chains originate from one sample sequenced in a study of blood T cells in healthy people across ages. Primers used in a second PCR of about 6 to 11 cycles were a sample-barcoded 5' primer and a J-beta primer mix. From the 5' RACE reads, TCRdb called clonotypes with MiXCR, one entry per CDR3 protein. The sample yields around 1,900,000 distinct CDR3 sequences, about two fifths seen once. Input material: blood. The receptors shown here come from a human donor in good health.

This chain links TRBV30 with TRBJ1-1, with D hard to call. Germline CDR1 and CDR2: GTSNPN and SVGIG (reference sequence). V dropped 2 bases and J dropped 5 bases, with 12 bases sitting between them. CDR3 length: 13 amino acids. The CDR3 spells CAWSLELRTEAFF. The CDR3 region has the DNA TGTGCCTGGAGTTTGGAGTTAAGGACTGAAGCTTTCTTT.

This chain uses TRBV12-3 or TRBV12-4 with TRBJ1-5; D ambiguous. The CDR3 runs 16 residues. Trimming took 6 bases from V and 1 from J, leaving 16 bases between them. DNA of the CDR3: TGTGCCAGCAGCCGAGGATTCCGAAGGAGCAATCAGCCCCAGCATTTT. Residues: CASSRGFRRSNQPQHF.

The rearrangement links TRBV5-1 to TRBJ2-1; D remains ambiguous. Germline loops: CDR1 SGHRS, CDR2 YFSETQ. The CDR3 contains 19 residues. Between the trimmed V and J ends, which lost 3 bases and 4 bases, there was a span of 26 bases. The CDR3 DNA reads as TGCGCCAGCAGCTCCCACCAAATTCGGGCAGCTTCACGGTACAATGAGCAGTTCTTC. Protein product: CASSSHQIRAASRYNEQFF.

This clonotype appeared a few times. The V call is TRBV9, the J call TRBJ2-2, with 9 bases that match TRBD2. Germline CDR1 is SGDLS and CDR2 is YYNGEE. With V trimmed by 2 bases and J by 4 bases, 6 bases remained unmatched. CDR3 size: 16 residues. DNA for the CDR3: TGTGCCAGCAGCGTTTTAGCGGGGGTGACCACCGGGGAGCTGTTTTTT. Its translation: CASSVLAGVTTGELFF.

The V and J genes are TRBV28 and TRBJ2-7; D call uncertain. V was cut by 2 bases and J by 4 bases, with 9 bases left in between. This CDR3 spans 13 amino acids. Germline CDR1 is MDHEN and CDR2 is SYDVKM. For the CDR3, the DNA is TGTGCCAGCAGTTTAAGAATGGGTTACGAGCAGTACTTC. Protein sequence: CASSLRMGYEQYF.

This rearrangement joins TRBV7-2 to TRBJ2-1; 10 positions agree with TRBD2. The CDR3 runs to 14 residues. Germline CDR1 reads SGHTA; CDR2 reads FQGNSA. Trimming removed 4 bases from V and 8 bases from J; junction bases left unmatched: 5. The CDR3 nucleotides are TGTGCCAGCAGCTCTAGCGGGGGTTGGGATGAGCAGTTCTTC. Translated: CASSSSGGWDEQFF.

The genes are TRBV11-3 and TRBJ2-5, with TRBD2 matching over 11 bases. The J call is uncertain, as TRBJ2-1 better fits the DNA end. Germline loops: CDR1 SGHNT, CDR2 YENEEA. CDR3 size: 17 residues. The CDR3 nucleotides are TGTGCCAGCAGCTCACTACCGACTAGCGGGGCACAAGAGACCCAGTTCTTC. Translated, it gives CASSSLPTSGAQETQFF.

On this clonotype itself: This could be a read error, since a much larger clone is one nucleotide away. The chain couples TRBV14 to TRBJ2-7; 9 bases align to TRBD1. This CDR3 comprises 14 residues. Germline V gene lookup returns CDR1 SGHDN and CDR2 FVKESK. CDR3 protein: CAGSWTGVSYEQYF. The CDR3 nucleotides read TGTGCCGGCAGCTGGACAGGGGTCTCCTACGAGCAGTACTTC.

This rearrangement joins TRBV7-8 to TRBJ1-5; D gene unclear. The CDR3 loop spans 17 amino acids. The germline V gene has CDR1 SGHVS and CDR2 FQNEAQ. V shed 1 base and J shed 0 bases, with 13 bases lying between them. The DNA for the CDR3 is TGTGCCAGCAGCTTAGGCAGGCTCGTGAATAGCAATCAGCCCCAGCATTTT. Amino acid sequence: CASSLGRLVNSNQPQHF.

This clonotype was found a few times. The chain uses TRBV20-1 and TRBJ2-3; D remains unclear. V was clipped by 6 bases and J by 4 bases, with 14 bases between them. This CDR3 contains 13 residues. The V gene's germline CDR1 is DFQATT and CDR2 SNEGSKA (reference sequence). CDR3 in amino acids: CSAAPTHSDTQYF. Here the CDR3 DNA reads TGCAGTGCCGCACCGACCCATTCAGATACGCAGTATTTT.

This clonotype was seen only a few times. This chain links TRBV29-1 with TRBJ1-1, with D unclear. V was cut by 4 bases and J by 2 bases, with 11 bases left in between. The CDR3 loop spans 13 amino acids. Looked up from germline, CDR1 is SQVTM and CDR2 is ANQGSEA. CDR3 bases: TGCAGCGTTGGCCCGCACCCTAACACTGAAGCTTTCTTT. This sequence encodes CSVGPHPNTEAFF.

The rearrangement joins TRBV7-3 to TRBJ2-7, with 8 nucleotides matching TRBD1. This CDR3 contains 15 residues. Germline V gene sequence: CDR1 SGHTA, CDR2 FQGTGA. With 2 bases clipped from V and 3 bases from J, the junction kept 6 bases outside the gene matches. CDR3 nucleotides: TGTGCCAGCAGCTTATCAGGGGGCGTCCTCTACGAGCAGTACTTC. Amino acid sequence: CASSLSGGVLYEQYF.

In this sample, this clonotype turned up a few times. This rearrangement joins TRBV7-2 to TRBJ2-1; 7 nucleotides align to TRBD2. Germline V lookup: CDR1 SGHTA, CDR2 FQGNSA. The trim removed 2 bases at V and 2 bases at J, leaving 6 bases unmatched. This CDR3 is built from 16 residues. The CDR3 loop reads CASSLHGGTTYNEQFF. The CDR3 bases are TGTGCCAGCAGCTTACACGGGGGGACCACCTACAATGAGCAGTTCTTC.

J is TRBJ2-1 and V is TRBV5-1, with 8 bases that match TRBD2. This CDR3 comprises 15 residues. V gave up 0 bases and J gave up 5 bases; unmatched junction bases: 4. Germline V gene sequence: CDR1 SGHRS, CDR2 YFSETQ. The CDR3 bases are TGCGCCAGCAGCTTGGATGGCGGGGGGCACAATGAGCAGTTCTTC. It yields the protein CASSLDGGGHNEQFF.

The rearrangement uses TRBV20-1 and TRBJ2-3, with a tentative D call TRBD1 (6 bases). CDR3 length equals 14 residues. Germline V CDR1 and CDR2: DFQATT, SNEGSKA (reference sequence). The V gene lost 6 bases and the J gene lost 0 bases, with 13 bases spanning the gap. CDR3 nucleotide sequence: TGCAGTGCCAACAGGGACCGCAGCACAGATACGCAGTATTTT. Its translation is CSANRDRSTDTQYF.

This clonotype showed up just a few times. The chain couples TRBV7-2 to TRBJ2-5, with D maybe TRBD1 (5 bases). CDR1 is SGHTA, CDR2 FQGNSA, per germline. The ends were cut back, 2 bases at V and 1 base at J, with 14 bases in the middle. This CDR3 has 16 residues. The CDR3 region has the DNA TGTGCCAGCAGCTTAAGTCCCTCAGGGTCCCAAGAGACCCAGTACTTC. Translated: CASSLSPSGSQETQYF. The full variable domain, in which reference TRBV7-2 and TRBJ2-5 provide the parts outside the CDR3, is GAGVSQSPSNKVTEKGKDVELRCDPISGHTALYWYRQSLGQGLEFLIYFQGNSAPDKSGLPSDRFSAERTGGSVSTLTIQRTQQEDSAVYLCASSLSPSGSQETQYFGPGTRLLVL.

V and J are TRBV20-1 and TRBJ1-2; no clear D gene. V lost 5 bases and J 0 bases, leaving 13 bases between the germline ends. The CDR3 totals 14 residues. In germline, CDR1 is DFQATT, CDR2 SNEGSKA (reference sequence). The CDR3 spells CSAPPREANYGYTF. Here the CDR3 DNA reads TGCAGTGCTCCACCAAGAGAAGCTAACTATGGCTACACCTTC.

This sequence joins TRBV6-2 or TRBV6-3 and TRBJ1-2; maybe TRBD1 (6 bases). The CDR3 is made up of 15 amino acids. Germline CDR1 MNHEY, CDR2 SVGEGT. The V end was cut by 6 bases, the J end by 2 bases, with 16 bases between. CDR3 residues: CASRKAGTTNYGYTF. In nucleotides, the CDR3 is TGTGCCAGCAGGAAAGCCGGGACAACCAACTATGGCTACACCTTC.

The chain recombines TRBV6-1 with TRBJ2-1; D remains ambiguous. The CDR3 totals 10 residues. The germline V gene encodes CDR1 MNHNS and CDR2 SASEGT. V shed 3 bases and J shed 10 bases, with 4 bases lying between them. CDR3 sequence: CASSDLEQFF. The CDR3 DNA follows: TGTGCCAGCAGTGATCTGGAGCAGTTCTTC.

Concerning this clonotype itself: This may arise from a read error, as a much more abundant clone is one base away. The V and J genes are TRBV5-1 and TRBJ2-5; 8 positions match TRBD2. The V segment lost 5 bases and the J segment 11 bases; nucleotides outside the gene matches: 14. This CDR3 has 14 amino acids. The germline V gene encodes CDR1 SGHRS and CDR2 YFSETQ. The CDR3 reads CASRPPGGGNEQYF. Written as DNA, the CDR3 is TGCGCCAGCAGACCCCCAGGCGGGGGGAATGAGCAGTACTTC. Full variable domain (missing parts from reference TRBV5-1 and TRBJ2-5): KAGVTQTPRYLIKTRGQQVTLSCSPISGHRSVSWYQQTPGQGLQFLFEYFSETQRNKGNFPGRFSGRQFSNSRSEMNVSTLELGDSALYLCASRPPGGGNEQYFGPGTRLLVL.

This clonotype was detected only a few times. This rearrangement joins TRBV12-3 or TRBV12-4 to TRBJ2-7, with D uncertain. V was clipped by 6 bases and J by 5 bases, with 17 bases between them. This CDR3 has 14 residues. The CDR3 DNA is TGTGCCAGCAGGCCTTCATGGCCTGGTAACGAGCAGTACTTC. This translates into CASRPSWPGNEQYF.

This clonotype was observed a handful of times. This chain links TRBV7-2 with TRBJ1-4, with TRBD1 identical over 8 bases. There are 14 residues in the CDR3. The V segment lost 5 bases and the J segment 8 bases; nucleotides outside the gene matches: 7. Germline CDR1 reads SGHTA; CDR2 reads FQGNSA. The chain's CDR3 is CASSEDRDSEKLFF. The CDR3 DNA reads as TGTGCCAGCAGCGAGGACAGGGATTCGGAAAAACTGTTTTTT. Combining the CDR3 with reference TRBV7-2 and TRBJ1-4 gives the whole variable domain GAGVSQSPSNKVTEKGKDVELRCDPISGHTALYWYRQSLGQGLEFLIYFQGNSAPDKSGLPSDRFSAERTGGSVSTLTIQRTQQEDSAVYLCASSEDRDSEKLFFGSGTQLSVL.

The chain has TRBV2 and TRBJ2-3; TRBD2 matches at 9 bases. The CDR3 spans 15 residues. With 7 bases clipped from V and 2 bases from J, the junction kept 7 bases outside the gene matches. Germline V gene data show CDR1 as SNHLY and CDR2 as FYNNEI. The CDR3 loop reads CASKAQRGVTDTQYF. In nucleotides, the CDR3 is TGTGCCAGCAAAGCCCAGCGGGGGGTCACAGATACGCAGTATTTT.

The chain combines TRBV20-1 with TRBJ2-7; 10 positions match TRBD1. Looked up from germline, CDR1 is DFQATT and CDR2 is SNEGSKA (reference sequence). Trimming took 0 bases from V and 2 from J; bases not matched to a gene: 4. CDR3 size: 15 residues. The CDR3 protein is CSARDTGQGAYEQYF. CDR3 DNA: TGCAGTGCTAGAGATACAGGACAGGGGGCCTACGAGCAGTACTTC.

In this sample, this clonotype turned up a few times. V usage is TRBV12-3 or TRBV12-4 and J usage is TRBJ1-5; TRBD1 might be the D (6 bases). The CDR3 length is 14 residues. Trimming took 1 base from V and 8 from J, leaving 12 bases between them. CDR3 nucleotides: TGTGCCAGCAGTTTAGGACAGGTTAGCAAGCCCCAGCATTTT. Translating gives CASSLGQVSKPQHF.

This clonotype was seen many times. The chain carries TRBV7-8 and TRBJ2-4; D possibly corresponds to TRBD2 (5 bases). V was shortened by 0 bases and J by 13 bases, with 10 bases between the two germline ends. This CDR3 comprises 12 residues. CDR1 is SGHVS and CDR2 is FQNEAQ in the germline V gene. In DNA form, the CDR3 reads TGTGCCAGCAGCTTAGCCCCTTGGGAGCAGTACTTC. Its translation is CASSLAPWEQYF.

The chain links TRBV29-1 to TRBJ2-3; TRBD2 matches at 7 bases. Germline values: CDR1 SQVTM, CDR2 ANQGSEA. V gave up 6 bases and J gave up 0 bases; unmatched junction bases: 9. The CDR3 spans 15 residues. For the CDR3, the DNA is TGCAGCGTGGCAGGAGCGGGGCCCAGCACAGATACGCAGTATTTT. This gives the protein CSVAGAGPSTDTQYF.

V and J are TRBV20-1 and TRBJ2-3; 9 nucleotides match TRBD1. The J segment lost 5 bases and the V segment lost 2 bases, leaving 2 bases of the junction unmatched. Germline V gene sequence: CDR1 DFQATT, CDR2 SNEGSKA (reference sequence). The CDR3 length is 13 residues. Here the CDR3 DNA reads TGCAGTGCTAGAAGACAGGGGGTAGATACGCAGTATTTT. Protein sequence: CSARRQGVDTQYF.

The chain is built from TRBV7-9 and TRBJ2-1; TRBD2 aligns across 10 bases. The CDR3 has 17 residues. J lost 2 bases, V lost 4 bases, and 8 bases had no gene match. Germline CDR1 is SEHNR and CDR2 is FQNEAQ (reference sequence). CDR3 amino acids: CASSSLGLAETYNEQFF. CDR3 nucleotides: TGTGCCAGCAGCTCCCTCGGACTAGCGGAAACCTACAATGAGCAGTTCTTC. The full variable domain, in which reference TRBV7-9 and TRBJ2-1 provide the parts outside the CDR3, is DTGVSQNPRHKITKRGQNVTFRCDPISEHNRLYWYRQTLGQGPEFLTYFQNEAQLEKSRLLSDRFSAERPKGSFSTLEIQRTEQGDSAMYLCASSSLGLAETYNEQFFGPGTRLTVL.

The chain is built from TRBV11-2 and TRBJ2-5; no definite D call. Germline assignment: CDR1 SGHAT and CDR2 FQNNGV. V was trimmed by 2 bases and J by 5 bases, leaving 15 bases between them. The CDR3 is 15 amino acids. The DNA for the CDR3 is TGTGCCAGCAGCTTATCCGTCAGGCCGGAGGAGACCCAGTACTTC. Translation: CASSLSVRPEETQYF.